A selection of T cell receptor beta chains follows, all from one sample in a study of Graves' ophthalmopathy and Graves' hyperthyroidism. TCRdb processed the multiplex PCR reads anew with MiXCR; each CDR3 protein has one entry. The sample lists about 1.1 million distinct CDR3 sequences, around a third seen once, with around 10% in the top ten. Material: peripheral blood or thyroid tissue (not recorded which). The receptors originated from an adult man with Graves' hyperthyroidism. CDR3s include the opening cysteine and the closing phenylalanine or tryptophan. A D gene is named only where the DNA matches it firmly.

cdr3_aa: CSAPSPGVRTEAFF; d_call: -; v_call: TRBV20-1; cdr3_length: 14
cdr3_aa: CSARDRSSGTSNEKLFF; d_call: -; v_call: TRBV20-1; cdr3_length: 17
cdr3_aa: CASSLGPGQKEKLFF; d_call: TRBD1; v_call: TRBV7-9; cdr3_length: 15
cdr3_aa: CASSVEDSPYGYTF; d_call: -; v_call: TRBV9; cdr3_length: 14
cdr3_aa: CASRLGGSHEQYF; d_call: -; v_call: TRBV14; cdr3_length: 13
cdr3_aa: CASSGTSASYEQYF; d_call: TRBD2; v_call: TRBV19; cdr3_length: 14
cdr3_aa: CASSEGTTTSYEQYF; d_call: -; v_call: TRBV5-1; cdr3_length: 15
cdr3_aa: CASIEGSEAFF; d_call: -; v_call: TRBV19; cdr3_length: 11
cdr3_aa: CASSLDRTQGQGVSYEQYF; d_call: TRBD1; v_call: TRBV2; cdr3_length: 19
cdr3_aa: CASSGDGAAGVKSETQYF; d_call: TRBD2; v_call: TRBV9; cdr3_length: 18
cdr3_aa: CSATGPGNHGRLNTEAFF; d_call: -; v_call: TRBV20-1; cdr3_length: 18
cdr3_aa: CSVEAGGLRETQYF; d_call: TRBD1; v_call: TRBV29-1; cdr3_length: 14
cdr3_aa: CATSREPGGVGTNEKLFF; d_call: TRBD1; v_call: TRBV15; cdr3_length: 18
cdr3_aa: CALSTSGSYEQYF; d_call: TRBD2; v_call: TRBV7-9; cdr3_length: 13
cdr3_aa: CASSGTIGQYQETQYF; d_call: -; v_call: TRBV2; cdr3_length: 16
cdr3_aa: CSAREATGAAHKYF; d_call: TRBD1; v_call: TRBV20-1; cdr3_length: 14
cdr3_aa: CANTRGPAFF; d_call: -; v_call: TRBV7-9; cdr3_length: 10
cdr3_aa: CASSPSLPGDGEQYF; d_call: -; v_call: TRBV10-3; cdr3_length: 15
cdr3_aa: CSARTQGDTEAFF; d_call: TRBD1; v_call: TRBV20-1; cdr3_length: 13
cdr3_aa: CASSAGTSLEQYF; d_call: TRBD2; v_call: TRBV6-6; cdr3_length: 13
cdr3_aa: CASSFRRLETQYF; d_call: -; v_call: TRBV12-3/TRBV12-4; cdr3_length: 13
cdr3_aa: CASSSNTVQNTGELFF; d_call: -; v_call: TRBV13; cdr3_length: 16
cdr3_aa: CASSPAGAEAFF; d_call: -; v_call: TRBV5-4; cdr3_length: 12
cdr3_aa: CASSPNPVGTGVNTGELFF; d_call: TRBD1; v_call: TRBV6-6; cdr3_length: 19
cdr3_aa: CASSLDVLAGPYEQYF; d_call: TRBD2; v_call: TRBV11-2; cdr3_length: 16
cdr3_aa: CASRYISAGNTEAFF; d_call: -; v_call: TRBV2; cdr3_length: 15
cdr3_aa: CASSYPERTGVGGKLFF; d_call: -; v_call: TRBV6-6; cdr3_length: 17
cdr3_aa: CASSQDDIGAGGLETQYF; d_call: TRBD1; v_call: TRBV4-1; cdr3_length: 18
cdr3_aa: CASSLGGRNNYGYTF; d_call: -; v_call: TRBV7-8; cdr3_length: 15
cdr3_aa: CASSSLAGGPQHF; d_call: -; v_call: TRBV7-8; cdr3_length: 13
cdr3_aa: CASTSTERFYEQYF; d_call: -; v_call: TRBV7-2; cdr3_length: 14
cdr3_aa: CASSLNFGQPQHF; d_call: -; v_call: TRBV5-1; cdr3_length: 13
cdr3_aa: CASSQVFDETQYF; d_call: -; v_call: TRBV4-3; cdr3_length: 13
cdr3_aa: CSSDRVSVYGRETQYF; d_call: TRBD1; v_call: TRBV29-1; cdr3_length: 16
cdr3_aa: CASSHNRASDSPLHF; d_call: -; v_call: TRBV7-9; cdr3_length: 15
cdr3_aa: CSASPDRQQETQYF; d_call: -; v_call: TRBV20-1; cdr3_length: 14
cdr3_aa: CASSQRASAGTGELFF; d_call: -; v_call: TRBV4-1; cdr3_length: 16